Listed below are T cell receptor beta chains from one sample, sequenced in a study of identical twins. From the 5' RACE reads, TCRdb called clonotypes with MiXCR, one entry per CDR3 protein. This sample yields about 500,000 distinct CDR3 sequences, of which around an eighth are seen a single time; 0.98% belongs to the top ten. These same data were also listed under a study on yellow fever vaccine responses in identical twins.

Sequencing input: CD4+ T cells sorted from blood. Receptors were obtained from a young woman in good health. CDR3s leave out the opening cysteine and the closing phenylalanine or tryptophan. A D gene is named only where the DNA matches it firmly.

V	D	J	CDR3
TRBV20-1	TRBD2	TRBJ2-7	SARLAGYEQY
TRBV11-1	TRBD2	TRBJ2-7	ASSLTAGLAGGSYEQY
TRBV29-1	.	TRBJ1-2	SVEDGARSYGYT
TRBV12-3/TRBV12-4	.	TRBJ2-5	ASSRWETQY
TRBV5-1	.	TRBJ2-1	ASKFGGRGSDNEQF
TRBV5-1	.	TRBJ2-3	ASSLDFGVTDTQY
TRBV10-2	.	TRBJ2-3	ASRHSGFTDTQY
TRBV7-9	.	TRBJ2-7	ASSPLKGISEQY
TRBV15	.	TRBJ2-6	ATSRELGSGANVLT
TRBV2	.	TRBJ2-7	ASYEGGSYEQY
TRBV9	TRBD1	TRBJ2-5	ASSERGQGLQETQY
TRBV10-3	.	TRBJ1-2	AISESGTRYGYT
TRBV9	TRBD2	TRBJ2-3	ASSVGGTSGGSTDTQY
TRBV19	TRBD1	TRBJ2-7	ASGIGTAYEQY
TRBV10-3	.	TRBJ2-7	AISVQGSEQY
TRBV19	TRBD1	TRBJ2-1	ASVKGQNNEQF
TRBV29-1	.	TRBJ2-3	SVEGGPSVDTQY
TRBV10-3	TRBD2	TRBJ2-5	AISESMREETQY
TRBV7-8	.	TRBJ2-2	ASSLVTIGELF
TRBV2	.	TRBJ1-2	ASSADTGTLYGYT
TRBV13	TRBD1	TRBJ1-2	ASSIYGQGAFGYT
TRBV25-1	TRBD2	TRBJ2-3	ASSWAAGGSTDTQY
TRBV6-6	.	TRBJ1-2	ASSYGGTFGYT
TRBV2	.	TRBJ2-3	ASSEGGVGDTQY
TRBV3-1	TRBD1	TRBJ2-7	ASSIQGAYEQY
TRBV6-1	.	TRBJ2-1	ASSEPKPGNEQF
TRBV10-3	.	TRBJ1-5	ASQDSHSNQPQH
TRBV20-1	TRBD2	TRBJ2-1	SAKRDGGLRF
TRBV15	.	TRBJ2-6	ATSRDRRPGGSGANVLT
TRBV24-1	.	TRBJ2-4	ATSDPTGAKNIQY
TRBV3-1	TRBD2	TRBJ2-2	ASSQDLGGSNTGELF
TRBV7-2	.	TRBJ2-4	ASSLEDLRNIQY
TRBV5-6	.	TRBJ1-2	ASSLDRVRGYT
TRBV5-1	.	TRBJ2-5	ASSLMGPQETQY
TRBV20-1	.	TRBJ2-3	SASLGAGDTQY
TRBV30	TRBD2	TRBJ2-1	AWRGLSATSGGSSYNEQF
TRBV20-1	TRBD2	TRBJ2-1	SATELAGGQYNEQF
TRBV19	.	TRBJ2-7	ASSIWSGAESSEQY
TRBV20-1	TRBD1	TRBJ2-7	STRRTGTSGEQY
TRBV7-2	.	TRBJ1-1	ASSSFKNTEAF
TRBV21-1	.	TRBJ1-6	ASSKALCFRTAHSPLH
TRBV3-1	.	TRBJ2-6	ASSSPRASGANVLT
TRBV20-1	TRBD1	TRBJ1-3	SAPTGVSGNTIY
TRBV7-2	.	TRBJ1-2	ASSYSGTDNYGYT
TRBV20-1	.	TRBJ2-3	SADGLGHTDTQY
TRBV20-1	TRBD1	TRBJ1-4	SAGAGTENNEKLF
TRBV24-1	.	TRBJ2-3	ATSDESGTGSTDTQY
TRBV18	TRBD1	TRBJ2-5	ASSPVAGGETQY